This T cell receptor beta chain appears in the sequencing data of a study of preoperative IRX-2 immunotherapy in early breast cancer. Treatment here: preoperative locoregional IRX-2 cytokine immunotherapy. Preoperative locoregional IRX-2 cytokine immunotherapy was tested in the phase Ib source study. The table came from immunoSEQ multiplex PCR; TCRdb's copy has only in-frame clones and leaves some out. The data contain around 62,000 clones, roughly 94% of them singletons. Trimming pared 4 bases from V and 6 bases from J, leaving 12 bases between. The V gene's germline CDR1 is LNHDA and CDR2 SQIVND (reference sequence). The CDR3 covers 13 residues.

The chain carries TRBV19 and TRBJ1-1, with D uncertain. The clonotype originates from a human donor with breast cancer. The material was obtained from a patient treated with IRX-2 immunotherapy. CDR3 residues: CASSTRLASEAFF. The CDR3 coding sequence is TGTGCCAGTAGTACCCGACTTGCCTCTGAAGCTTTCTTT.